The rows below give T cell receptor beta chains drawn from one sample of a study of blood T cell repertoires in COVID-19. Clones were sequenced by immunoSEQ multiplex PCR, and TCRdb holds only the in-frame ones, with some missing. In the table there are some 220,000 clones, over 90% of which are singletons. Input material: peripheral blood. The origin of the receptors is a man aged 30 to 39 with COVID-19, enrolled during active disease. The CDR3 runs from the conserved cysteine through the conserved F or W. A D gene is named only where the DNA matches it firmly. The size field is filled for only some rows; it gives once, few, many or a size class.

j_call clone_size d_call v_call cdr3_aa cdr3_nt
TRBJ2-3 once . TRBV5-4 CASALAGLVPDTQYF TGTGCCAGCGCCCTCGCAGGGTTGGTCCCAGATACGCAGTATTTT
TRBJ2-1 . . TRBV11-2 CASSFRNEQFF TGTGCCAGCAGCTTTCGGAATGAGCAGTTCTTC
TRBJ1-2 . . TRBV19 CASSRNPPALAATF TGTGCCAGTAGTCGTAACCCCCCGGCGCTAGCGGCTACCTTC
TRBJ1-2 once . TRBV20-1 CSAKGDYGYTF TGCAGTGCAAAGGGGGACTATGGCTACACCTTC
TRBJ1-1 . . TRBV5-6 CASPPGGGNTEAFF TGTGCCAGCCCCCCTGGAGGCGGGAACACTGAAGCTTTCTTT
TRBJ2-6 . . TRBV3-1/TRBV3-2 CASSQVLGQSFGANVLTF TGTGCCAGCAGCCAAGTACTAGGACAGAGTTTTGGGGCCAACGTCCTGACTTTC
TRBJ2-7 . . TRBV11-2 CASSLLGPSVREQYF TGTGCCAGCAGCCTCTTAGGTCCGAGCGTGCGCGAGCAGTACTTC
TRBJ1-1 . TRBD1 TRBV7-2 CASSRGTGVKTEAFF TGTGCCAGCAGCCGCGGGACAGGGGTAAAAACTGAAGCTTTCTTT
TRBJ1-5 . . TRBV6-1 CASSEVFGGSSQPQHF TGTGCCAGCAGTGAAGTCTTTGGAGGGAGTAGTCAGCCCCAGCATTTT
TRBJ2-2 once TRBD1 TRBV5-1 CASSFKGARDTGELFF TGCGCCAGCAGCTTCAAGGGGGCAAGAGACACCGGGGAGCTGTTTTTT
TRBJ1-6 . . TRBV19 CASSEGSYNSPLHF TGTGCCAGTAGCGAGGGCTCCTATAATTCACCCCTCCACTTT
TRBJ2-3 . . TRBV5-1 CASSLGLVPDTQYF TGCGCCAGCAGCTTAGGCCTAGTCCCAGATACGCAGTATTTT
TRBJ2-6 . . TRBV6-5 CASRQDSAGANVLTF TGTGCCAGCAGACAAGACAGTGCTGGGGCCAACGTCCTGACTTTC
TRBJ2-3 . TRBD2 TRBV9 CASSASPRGGGADTQYF TGTGCCAGCAGCGCCTCACCGCGGGGGGGAGGGGCAGATACGCAGTATTTT
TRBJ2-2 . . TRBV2 CASHHGGTGELFF TGTGCCAGTCATCACGGGGGCACCGGGGAGCTGTTTTTT
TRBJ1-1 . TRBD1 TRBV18 CASQDSGQVGNTEAFF TGTGCCAGCCAAGATTCTGGACAGGTAGGGAACACTGAAGCTTTCTTT
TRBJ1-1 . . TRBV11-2 CASSLETVAEAFF TGTGCCAGCAGCTTAGAAACAGTGGCTGAAGCTTTCTTT
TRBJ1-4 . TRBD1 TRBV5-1 CASSFGTGTQKLFF TGCGCCAGCAGCTTTGGGACAGGGACTCAAAAACTGTTTTTT
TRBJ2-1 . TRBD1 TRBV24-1 CATSDSGTGQSNEQFF TGTGCCACCAGTGACTCCGGGACAGGGCAGTCCAATGAGCAGTTCTTC
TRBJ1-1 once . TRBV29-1 CSVEGGRENTEAFF TGCAGCGTTGAGGGGGGACGGGAGAACACTGAAGCTTTCTTT
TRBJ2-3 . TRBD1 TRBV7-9 CASRRGRGQGPDTQYF TGTGCCAGCAGAAGGGGGCGAGGACAGGGGCCAGATACGCAGTATTTT
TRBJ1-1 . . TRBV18 CASSPEAGVTEAFF TGTGCCAGCTCACCAGAGGCAGGGGTGACTGAAGCTTTCTTT
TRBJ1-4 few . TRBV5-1 CASQPGGGTNEKLFF TGCGCCAGCCAGCCGGGGGGCGGAACTAATGAAAAACTGTTTTTT
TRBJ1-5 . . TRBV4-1 CASSREQHSNQPQHF TGCGCCAGCAGCCGAGAACAGCATAGCAATCAGCCCCAGCATTTT
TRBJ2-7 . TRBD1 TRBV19 CASSTRQGLYEQYF TGTGCCAGTAGTACCCGACAGGGTCTGTACGAGCAGTACTTC
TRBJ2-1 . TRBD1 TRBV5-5 CASSFEGQGYNEQFF TGTGCCAGCAGCTTCGAGGGACAGGGGTACAATGAGCAGTTCTTC
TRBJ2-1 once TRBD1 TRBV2 CASRVRTGDNEQFF TGTGCCAGCAGGGTCCGGACAGGAGACAATGAGCAGTTCTTC
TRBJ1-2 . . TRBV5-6 CASSNTQGFYGYTF TGTGCCAGCAGCAATACCCAGGGGTTCTATGGCTACACCTTC
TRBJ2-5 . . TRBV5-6 CASSLVDRQETQYF TGTGCCAGCAGCTTGGTGGACAGACAAGAGACCCAGTACTTC
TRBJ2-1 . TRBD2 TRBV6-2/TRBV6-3 CASSSLAGAIYNEQFF TGTGCCAGCAGTTCCCTAGCGGGGGCCATTTACAATGAGCAGTTCTTC
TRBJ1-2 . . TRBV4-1 CASSQDTTASYGYTF TGCGCCAGCAGCCAAGATACTACCGCTAGCTATGGCTACACCTTC
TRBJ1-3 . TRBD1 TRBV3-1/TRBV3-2 CASRPGQGGGLNGNTIYF TGTGCCAGCAGACCAGGACAGGGCGGTGGGTTGAATGGAAACACCATATATTTT
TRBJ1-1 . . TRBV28 CASSFSSEAFF TGTGCCAGCAGTTTCTCGTCTGAAGCTTTCTTT